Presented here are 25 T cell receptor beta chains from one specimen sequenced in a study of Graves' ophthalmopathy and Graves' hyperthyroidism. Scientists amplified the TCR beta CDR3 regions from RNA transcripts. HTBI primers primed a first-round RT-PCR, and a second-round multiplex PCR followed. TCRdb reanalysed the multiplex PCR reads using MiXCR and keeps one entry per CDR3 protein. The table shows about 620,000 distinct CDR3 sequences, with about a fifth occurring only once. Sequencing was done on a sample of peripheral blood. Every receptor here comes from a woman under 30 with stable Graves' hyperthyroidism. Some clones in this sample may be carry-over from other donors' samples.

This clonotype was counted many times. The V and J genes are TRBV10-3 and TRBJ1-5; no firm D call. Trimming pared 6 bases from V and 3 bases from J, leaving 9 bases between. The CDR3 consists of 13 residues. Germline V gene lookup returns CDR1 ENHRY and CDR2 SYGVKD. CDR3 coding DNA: TGTGCCATCAGAGACGGTGCCAATCAGCCCCAGCATTTT. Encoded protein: CAIRDGANQPQHF.

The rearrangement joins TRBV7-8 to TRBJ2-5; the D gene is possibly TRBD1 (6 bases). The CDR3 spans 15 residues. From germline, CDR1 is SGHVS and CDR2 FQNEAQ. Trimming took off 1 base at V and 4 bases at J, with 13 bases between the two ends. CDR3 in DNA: TGTGCCAGCAGCTTAGTTCAGGGGATAAGAGAGACCCAGTACTTC. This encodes CASSLVQGIRETQYF.

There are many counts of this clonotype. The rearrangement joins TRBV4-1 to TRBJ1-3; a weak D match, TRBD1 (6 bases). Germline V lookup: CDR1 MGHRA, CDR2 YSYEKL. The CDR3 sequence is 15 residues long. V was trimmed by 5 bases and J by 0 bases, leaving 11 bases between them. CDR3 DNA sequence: TGCGCCAGCAGCTCTCCGACAGGCTCTGGAAACACCATATATTTT. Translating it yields CASSSPTGSGNTIYF.

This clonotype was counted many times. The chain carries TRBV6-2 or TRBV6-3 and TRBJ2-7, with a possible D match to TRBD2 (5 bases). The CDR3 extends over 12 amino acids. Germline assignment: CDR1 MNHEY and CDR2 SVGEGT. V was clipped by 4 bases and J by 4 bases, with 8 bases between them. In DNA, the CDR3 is TGTGCCAGCAGTTGGCCGGGGTACGAGCAGTACTTC. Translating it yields CASSWPGYEQYF.

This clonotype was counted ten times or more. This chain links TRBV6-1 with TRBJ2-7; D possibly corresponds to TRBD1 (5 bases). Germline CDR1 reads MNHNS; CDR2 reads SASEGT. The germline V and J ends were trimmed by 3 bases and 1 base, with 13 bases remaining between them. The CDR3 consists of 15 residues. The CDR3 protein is CASSDRLDRSYEQYF. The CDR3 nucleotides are TGTGCCAGCAGTGATAGGTTAGACAGATCCTACGAGCAGTACTTC.

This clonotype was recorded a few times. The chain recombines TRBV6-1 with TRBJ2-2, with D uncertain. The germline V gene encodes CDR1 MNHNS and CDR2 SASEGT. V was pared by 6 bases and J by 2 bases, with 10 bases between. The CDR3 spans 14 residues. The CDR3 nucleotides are TGTGCCAGCAGGGTTTTTACAAACACCGGGGAGCTGTTTTTT. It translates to CASRVFTNTGELFF.

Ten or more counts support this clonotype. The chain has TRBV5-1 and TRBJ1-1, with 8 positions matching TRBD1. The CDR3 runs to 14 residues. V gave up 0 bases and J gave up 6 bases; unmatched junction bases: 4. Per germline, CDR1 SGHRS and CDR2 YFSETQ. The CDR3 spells CASSLGSTGAEAFF. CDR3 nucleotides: TGCGCCAGCAGCTTGGGCTCGACAGGGGCTGAAGCTTTCTTT.

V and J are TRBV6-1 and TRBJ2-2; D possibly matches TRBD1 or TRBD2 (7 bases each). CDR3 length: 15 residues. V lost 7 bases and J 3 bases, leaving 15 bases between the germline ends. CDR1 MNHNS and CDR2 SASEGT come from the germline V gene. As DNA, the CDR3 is TGTGCCAGCAAGAGGGAGGGGGCGGACACCGGGGAGCTGTTTTTT. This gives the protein CASKREGADTGELFF.

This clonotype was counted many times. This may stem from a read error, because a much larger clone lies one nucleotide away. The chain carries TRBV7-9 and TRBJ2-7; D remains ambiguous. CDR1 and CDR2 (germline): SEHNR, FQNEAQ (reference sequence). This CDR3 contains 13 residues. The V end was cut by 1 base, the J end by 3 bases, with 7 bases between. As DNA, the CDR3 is TGTGCCAGCAGCTTAGTCGGAAACTACGAGCAGTACTTC. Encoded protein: CASSLVGNYEQYF.

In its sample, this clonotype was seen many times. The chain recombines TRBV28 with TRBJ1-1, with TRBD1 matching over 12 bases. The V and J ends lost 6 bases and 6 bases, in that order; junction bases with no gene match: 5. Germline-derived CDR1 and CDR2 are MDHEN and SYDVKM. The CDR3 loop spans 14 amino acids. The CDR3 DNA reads TGTGCCAGCAGGGAGGGACAGGGGGCAGCTGAAGCTTTCTTT. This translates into CASREGQGAAEAFF. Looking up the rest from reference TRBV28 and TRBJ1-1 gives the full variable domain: DVKVTQSSRYLVKRTGEKVFLECVQDMDHENMFWYRQDPGLGLRLIYFSYDVKMKEKGDIPEGYSVSREKKERFSLILESASTNQTSMYLCASREGQGAAEAFFGQGTRLTVV.

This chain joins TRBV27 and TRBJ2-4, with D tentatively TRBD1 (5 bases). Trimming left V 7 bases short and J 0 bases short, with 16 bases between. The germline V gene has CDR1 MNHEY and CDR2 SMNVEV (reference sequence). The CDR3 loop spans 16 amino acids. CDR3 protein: CASTTGDKLAKNIQYF. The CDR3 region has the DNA TGTGCCAGCACCACAGGAGATAAGCTAGCCAAAAACATTCAGTACTTC.

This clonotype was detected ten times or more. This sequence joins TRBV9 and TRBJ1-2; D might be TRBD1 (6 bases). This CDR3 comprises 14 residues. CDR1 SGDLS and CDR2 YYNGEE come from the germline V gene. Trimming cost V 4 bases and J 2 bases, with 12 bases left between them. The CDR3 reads CASSLTGQNYGYTF. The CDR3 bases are TGTGCCAGCAGCCTGACAGGACAGAACTATGGCTACACCTTC.

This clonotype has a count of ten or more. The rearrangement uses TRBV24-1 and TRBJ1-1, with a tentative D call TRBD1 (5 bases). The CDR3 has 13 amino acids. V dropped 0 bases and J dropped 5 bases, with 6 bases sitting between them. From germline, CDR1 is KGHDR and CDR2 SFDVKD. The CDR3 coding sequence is TGTGCCACCAGTGATTTGGGGGGAACTGAAGCTTTCTTT. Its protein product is CATSDLGGTEAFF.

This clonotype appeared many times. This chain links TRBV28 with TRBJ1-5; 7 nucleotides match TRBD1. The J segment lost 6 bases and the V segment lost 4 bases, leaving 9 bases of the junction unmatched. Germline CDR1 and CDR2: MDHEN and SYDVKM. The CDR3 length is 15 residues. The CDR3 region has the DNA TGTGCCAGCAGTTGGGTAGGGGGCATCGGTCAGCCCCAGCATTTT. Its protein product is CASSWVGGIGQPQHF.

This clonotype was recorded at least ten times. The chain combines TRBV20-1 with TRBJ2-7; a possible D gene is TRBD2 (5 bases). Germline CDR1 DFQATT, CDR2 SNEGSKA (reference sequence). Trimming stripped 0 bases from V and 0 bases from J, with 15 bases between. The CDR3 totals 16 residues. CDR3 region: CSARDEGSGSSYEQYF. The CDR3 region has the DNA TGCAGTGCTAGAGATGAGGGTTCGGGGAGCTCCTACGAGCAGTACTTC.

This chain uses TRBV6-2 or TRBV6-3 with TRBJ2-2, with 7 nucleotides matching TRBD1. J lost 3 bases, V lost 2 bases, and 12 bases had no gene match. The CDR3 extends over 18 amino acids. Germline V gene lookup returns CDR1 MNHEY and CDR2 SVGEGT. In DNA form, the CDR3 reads TGTGCCAGCAGTTACGTTTTTACAGGGGCCTCTTACACCGGGGAGCTGTTTTTT. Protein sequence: CASSYVFTGASYTGELFF.

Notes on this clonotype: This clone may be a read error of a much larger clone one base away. The CDR3 DNA reads as TGTGCCAGCAGTTTAAATGGAGACTCTGAAGCTTTCTTT. This gives the protein CASSLNGDSEAFF. This chain uses TRBV12-3 or TRBV12-4 with TRBJ1-1; unclear D gene. V was pared by 2 bases and J by 6 bases, with 10 bases between. This CDR3 is built from 13 residues.

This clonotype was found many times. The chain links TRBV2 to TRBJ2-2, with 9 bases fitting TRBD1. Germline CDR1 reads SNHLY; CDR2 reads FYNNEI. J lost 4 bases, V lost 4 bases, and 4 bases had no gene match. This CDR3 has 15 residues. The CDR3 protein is CASSVQGAGTGELFF. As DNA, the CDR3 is TGTGCCAGCAGTGTACAGGGGGCAGGCACCGGGGAGCTGTTTTTT.

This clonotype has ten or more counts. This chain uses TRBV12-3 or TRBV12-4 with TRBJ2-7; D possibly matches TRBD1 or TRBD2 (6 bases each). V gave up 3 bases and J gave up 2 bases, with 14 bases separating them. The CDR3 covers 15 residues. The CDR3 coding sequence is TGTGCCAGCAGTTTGGGGGCGGGGACGGCCTACGAGCAGTACTTC. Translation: CASSLGAGTAYEQYF.

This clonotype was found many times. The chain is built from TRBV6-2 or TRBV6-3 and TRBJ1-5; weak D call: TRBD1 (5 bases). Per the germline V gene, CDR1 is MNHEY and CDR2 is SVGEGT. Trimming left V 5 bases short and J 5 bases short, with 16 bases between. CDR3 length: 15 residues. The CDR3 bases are TGTGCCAGCAGTGATCGCAGGGAGCACTATCAGCCCCAGCATTTT. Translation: CASSDRREHYQPQHF.

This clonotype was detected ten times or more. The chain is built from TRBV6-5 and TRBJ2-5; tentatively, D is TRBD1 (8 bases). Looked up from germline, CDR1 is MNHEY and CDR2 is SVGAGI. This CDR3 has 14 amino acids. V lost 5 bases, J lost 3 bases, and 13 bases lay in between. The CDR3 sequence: CASSPGGQEETQYF. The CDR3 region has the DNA TGTGCCAGCAGTCCGGGGGGACAGGAAGAGACCCAGTACTTC.

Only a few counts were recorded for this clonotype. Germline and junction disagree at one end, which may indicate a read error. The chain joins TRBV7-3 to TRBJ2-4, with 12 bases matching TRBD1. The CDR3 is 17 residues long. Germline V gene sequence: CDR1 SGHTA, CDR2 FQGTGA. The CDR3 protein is CASSQNPGQGAKNIKYF. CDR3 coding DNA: TGTGCCAGCAGCCAGAACCCGGGACAGGGGGCCAAAAACATTAAGTACTTC.

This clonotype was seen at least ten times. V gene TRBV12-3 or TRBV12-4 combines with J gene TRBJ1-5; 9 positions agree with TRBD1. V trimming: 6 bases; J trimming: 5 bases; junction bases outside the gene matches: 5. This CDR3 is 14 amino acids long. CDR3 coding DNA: TGTGCCAGCAGCCTCGGACAGGGGTATCAGCCCCAGCATTTT. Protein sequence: CASSLGQGYQPQHF.

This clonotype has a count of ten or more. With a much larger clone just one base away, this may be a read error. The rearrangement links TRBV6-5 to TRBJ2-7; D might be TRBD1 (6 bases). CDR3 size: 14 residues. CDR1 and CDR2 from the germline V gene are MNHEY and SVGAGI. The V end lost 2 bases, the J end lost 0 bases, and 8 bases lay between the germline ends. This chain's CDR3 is CASSYQDSSYEQYF. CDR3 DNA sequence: TGTGCCAGCAGTTACCAGGACAGCTCCTACGAGCAGTACTTC.

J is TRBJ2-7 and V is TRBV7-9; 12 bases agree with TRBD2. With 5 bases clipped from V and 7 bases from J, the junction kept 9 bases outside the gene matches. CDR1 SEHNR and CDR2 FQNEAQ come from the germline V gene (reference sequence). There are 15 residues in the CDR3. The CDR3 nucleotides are TGTGCCAGCAGCCCTCTAGCGGGAGGGCCCTTTGAGCAGTACTTC. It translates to CASSPLAGGPFEQYF.